Listed below are T cell receptor beta chains from one sample, sequenced in a study of blood T cell repertoires in COVID-19. Sequencing was performed with immunoSEQ multiplex PCR; in TCRdb, only in-frame clones are kept and a portion is missing. The sample yields about 200,000 clones, about 90% seen once. The specimen was peripheral blood. The receptors stem from a man between 60 and 75 years old with COVID-19, enrolled during active disease. Each CDR3 is given with its conserved first and last residue. A D gene is named only where the DNA matches it firmly. The size field is filled for only some rows; it gives once, few, many or a size class.

d_call	clone_size	j_call	v_call	cdr3_nt	cdr3_aa
TRBD1	-	TRBJ2-7	TRBV6-5	TGTGCCAGCACCAACAGGGGGCCCTACGAGCAGTACTTC	CASTNRGPYEQYF
-	-	TRBJ2-5	TRBV7-3	TGTGCCAGCAGCTTAAATGTGGGGTCGGGGGAGACCCAGTACTTC	CASSLNVGSGETQYF
-	-	TRBJ2-1	TRBV9	TGTGCCAGCAGCGTAGTGTTGGGGGGAACCTACAATGAGCAGTTCTTC	CASSVVLGGTYNEQFF
-	-	TRBJ2-6	TRBV3-1/TRBV3-2	TGTGCCAGCAGCTACGGGACTCCTGGGGCCAACGTCCTGACTTTC	CASSYGTPGANVLTF
TRBD2	-	TRBJ2-1	TRBV28	TGTGCCAGCAGTCACTACGGGACTAGCGGGAAGTCCTACAATGAGCAGTTCTTC	CASSHYGTSGKSYNEQFF
TRBD1	-	TRBJ2-5	TRBV10-2	TGCGCCAGCAGGCAGACAGGGGGCAGAGAGACCCAGTACTTC	CASRQTGGRETQYF
TRBD2	few	TRBJ2-3	TRBV7-2	TGTGCCAGCAGCTTAGCGGGGGGGGCAGATACGCAGTATTTT	CASSLAGGADTQYF
-	-	TRBJ2-7	TRBV27	TGTGCCAGCAGTTTATCTTCAGGGATAATCACCTACGAGCAGTACTTC	CASSLSSGIITYEQYF
TRBD1	-	TRBJ1-2	TRBV7-2	TGTGCCAGCTCTACCGGGACAGCTCTGAAGTTTTCTAACTATGGCTACACCTTC	CASSTGTALKFSNYGYTF
-	-	TRBJ1-1	TRBV18	TGTGCCAGCTCTCAACGGGGGGGAGGGAACACTGAAGCTTTCTTT	CASSQRGGGNTEAFF
TRBD1	-	TRBJ2-2	TRBV2	TGTGCCAGCAGTGGCAGACAGGGTAACACCGGGGAGCTGTTTTTT	CASSGRQGNTGELFF
TRBD1	-	TRBJ2-7	TRBV5-6	TGTGCCAGCAGCTTGGCCGGACAGGGGTACTACGAGCAGTACTTC	CASSLAGQGYYEQYF
-	-	TRBJ2-7	TRBV7-9	TGTGCCAGCAGCTTAGGGATATCAGGGGCCGAGCAGTACTTC	CASSLGISGAEQYF
TRBD1	-	TRBJ1-6	TRBV25-1	TGTGCCAGCAGTGGGGGGGGACAGGGAAATTCACCCCTCCACTTT	CASSGGGQGNSPLHF
-	-	TRBJ1-6	TRBV19	TGTGCCAGTAGTATATCGACAGTGGATTCACCCCTCCACTTT	CASSISTVDSPLHF
-	-	TRBJ2-1	TRBV6-5	TGTGCCAGCAGCATACAGCGGTCCTCCTACAATGAGCAGTTCTTC	CASSIQRSSYNEQFF
-	-	TRBJ1-6	TRBV2	TGTGCCAGCAGAGGGGATGGTTCACCCCTCCACTTT	CASRGDGSPLHF
-	-	TRBJ1-2	TRBV11-2	TGTGCCAGCAGCTTAGACAGGCGGCAGGGAGGGAACTATGGCTACACCTTC	CASSLDRRQGGNYGYTF
-	-	TRBJ1-4	TRBV6-5	TGTGCCAGCAGACTCAAATTTACTGAAAAACTGTTTTTT	CASRLKFTEKLFF
-	-	TRBJ2-7	TRBV7-9	TGTGCCAGCAGCCCGTCAACAGGGATCGAGCAGTACTTC	CASSPSTGIEQYF
TRBD1	-	TRBJ1-5	TRBV11-2	TGTGCCAGCAGCTCGACAGGGAATCAGCCCCAGCATTTT	CASSSTGNQPQHF
-	-	TRBJ2-1	TRBV5-4	TGTGCCAGCAGCTTCGGAATCAGGGCCGATGAGCAGTTCTTC	CASSFGIRADEQFF
-	-	TRBJ2-3	TRBV7-9	TGTGCCAGCAGCTTAGTTTCCGGCACAGATACGCAGTATTTT	CASSLVSGTDTQYF
-	-	TRBJ1-6	TRBV28	TGTGCCAGCCTCCTCGGGAATTATAATTCACCCCTCCACTTT	CASLLGNYNSPLHF
TRBD2	-	TRBJ2-5	TRBV6-5	TGTGCCAGCAGTTACTCGGGGGGGGGTCGCCAAGAGACCCAGTACTTC	CASSYSGGGRQETQYF
-	-	TRBJ2-5	TRBV5-4	TGTGCCAGCAGCTTGGTAGGGGCTCAAGAGACCCAGTACTTC	CASSLVGAQETQYF
-	-	TRBJ2-7	TRBV2	TGTGCCAGCAGTACCGGGGGGGACAGGGCTTACGAGCAGTACTTC	CASSTGGDRAYEQYF
TRBD1	-	TRBJ2-2	TRBV5-1	TGCGCCAGCAGCCCTCGACAGGGACCCGGGGAGCTGTTTTTT	CASSPRQGPGELFF
-	-	TRBJ1-5	TRBV5-1	TGCGCCAGCAGTTTGACGGGTTATCAGCCCCAGCATTTT	CASSLTGYQPQHF
TRBD1	-	TRBJ1-3	TRBV18	TGTGCCAGCTCACCTGCGACAGGGGGAACTGGAAACACCATATATTTT	CASSPATGGTGNTIYF
-	-	TRBJ2-1	TRBV6-2/TRBV6-3	TGTGCCAGCAGTTACTCTTCAGCGGACTCCTACAATGAGCAGTTCTTC	CASSYSSADSYNEQFF
-	-	TRBJ2-1	TRBV11-3	TGTGCCAGCAGCCAAGGGGGCGGGAGGAATAACAATGAGCAGTTCTTC	CASSQGGGRNNNEQFF
-	-	TRBJ1-4	TRBV7-2	TGTGCCAGCAAATCCGGGCCCCCGGGGGAAAAACTGTTTTTT	CASKSGPPGEKLFF
-	-	TRBJ2-1	TRBV14	TGTGCCAGCAGCCAAGAATTGAGAGGCAATGAGCAGTTCTTC	CASSQELRGNEQFF
TRBD2	-	TRBJ2-5	TRBV11-2	TGTGCCAGCAGCTACCTAGCGGGGGGTCGAGAGACCCAGTACTTC	CASSYLAGGRETQYF
-	-	TRBJ1-6	TRBV5-1	TGCGCCAGCAGCTTGGACGGAGGCGTTTCACCCCTCCACTTT	CASSLDGGVSPLHF
TRBD1	-	TRBJ1-1	TRBV6-2/TRBV6-3	TGTGCCAGCAGTTACTCGGCCAGGGGGGAAACTGAAGCTTTCTTT	CASSYSARGETEAFF
-	-	TRBJ1-2	TRBV6-1	TGTGCCAGCAGTGAAGCGCCAGGGAAGGGATATGGCTACACCTTC	CASSEAPGKGYGYTF
-	-	TRBJ1-1	TRBV19	TGTGCCAGTAATAAACAGGGTTCCACTGAAGCTTTCTTT	CASNKQGSTEAFF
-	-	TRBJ1-1	TRBV3-1/TRBV3-2	TGTGCCACCTCCCGGGACACCAGGGAAGCTTTCTTT	CATSRDTREAFF
TRBD1	-	TRBJ1-2	TRBV4-2	TGTGCCAGCAGCCGAGAAGACAGGGGTGGCTACACCTTC	CASSREDRGGYTF
-	-	TRBJ1-3	TRBV12-5	TGTGCTAGTGGGCAGACACTGCGTAACACCATATATTTT	CASGQTLRNTIYF
TRBD1	-	TRBJ1-6	TRBV7-6	TGTGCCAGCAGCCCACTGGCAGGGGGATATAATTCACCCCTCCACTTT	CASSPLAGGYNSPLHF
TRBD1	-	TRBJ1-1	TRBV18	TGTGCCAGCTCACCACCAGGGGGCCTAAACACTGAAGCTTTCTTT	CASSPPGGLNTEAFF
-	-	TRBJ1-6	TRBV27	TGTGCCAGCAGTTCCTGGGAGAAGTCACCCCTCCACTTT	CASSSWEKSPLHF
TRBD1	-	TRBJ2-7	TRBV5-4	TGTGCCAGCAGCCGATCTGGACAGGGGGCCTACGAGCAGTACTTC	CASSRSGQGAYEQYF
-	-	TRBJ1-1	TRBV18	TGTGCCAGCTCACCCTCGCGGGGCACTGAAGCTTTCTTT	CASSPSRGTEAFF
-	-	TRBJ1-1	TRBV6-2/TRBV6-3	TGTGCCAGCAGTTTCCAGGGACATGGAACTGAAGCTTTCTTT	CASSFQGHGTEAFF
TRBD2	-	TRBJ2-2	TRBV30	TGTGCCTGGAGTGTGGGTAGCGGGGGGCCCGGGGAGCTGTTTTTT	CAWSVGSGGPGELFF
TRBD1	once	TRBJ1-1	TRBV5-1	TGCGCCAGCAGCTCCAGACAGGGGTCGAACACTGAAGCTTTCTTT	CASSSRQGSNTEAFF
-	-	TRBJ1-2	TRBV7-3	TGTGCCAGCAGCGCTCGGGACATCTTCTATGGCTACACCTTC	CASSARDIFYGYTF
TRBD2	-	TRBJ2-7	TRBV28	TGTGCCAGCAGTTCTTCTAGCGGGCAAGCCTACGAGCAGTACTTC	CASSSSSGQAYEQYF
-	few	TRBJ1-1	TRBV5-4	TGTGCCAGCAGCTCAATACAGGGCCCCCCGGGGACTGAAGCTTTCTTT	CASSSIQGPPGTEAFF
TRBD1	-	TRBJ1-1	TRBV9	TGTGCCAGCAGCGGATACCGGGACAGGGGGTATACTGAAGCTTTCTTT	CASSGYRDRGYTEAFF
-	-	TRBJ1-5	TRBV30	TGTGCCTGGATCCGGACAGTTAATCAGCCCCAGCATTTT	CAWIRTVNQPQHF
TRBD1	-	TRBJ1-4	TRBV18	TGTGCCAGCTCAGAGAGGACAGGGGGCTTCGCAACTAATGAAAAACTGTTTTTT	CASSERTGGFATNEKLFF
-	-	TRBJ1-3	TRBV6-2/TRBV6-3	TGTGCCAGCAGTTACGACAGGACCTTCTCTGGAAACACCATATATTTT	CASSYDRTFSGNTIYF